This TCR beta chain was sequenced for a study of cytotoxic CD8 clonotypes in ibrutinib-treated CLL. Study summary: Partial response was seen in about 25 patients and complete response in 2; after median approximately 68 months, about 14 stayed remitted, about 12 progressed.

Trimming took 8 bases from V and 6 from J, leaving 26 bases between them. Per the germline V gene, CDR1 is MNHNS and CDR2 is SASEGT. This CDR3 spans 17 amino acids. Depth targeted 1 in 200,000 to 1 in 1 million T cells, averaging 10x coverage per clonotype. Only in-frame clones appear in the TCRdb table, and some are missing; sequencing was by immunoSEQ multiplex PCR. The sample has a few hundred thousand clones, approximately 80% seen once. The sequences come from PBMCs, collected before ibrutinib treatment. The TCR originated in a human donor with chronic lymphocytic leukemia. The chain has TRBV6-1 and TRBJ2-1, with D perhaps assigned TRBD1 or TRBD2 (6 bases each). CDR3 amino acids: CASAEGVGARGVNEQFF. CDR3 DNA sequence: TGTGCCAGCGCTGAAGGGGTGGGAGCGAGGGGGGTCAATGAGCAGTTCTTC.